These 10 T cell receptor beta chains came from one sample sequenced in a study of cytomegalovirus exposure and HLA in healthy donors. PCR amplification relied on 60 Vbeta primers (plus 13 Jbeta primers). Sequenced by immunoSEQ multiplex PCR; TCRdb stores in-frame clones only, minus some. The sample shows under 150,000 clones, approximately 67% of them seen only once. Material for sequencing was PBMCs. The receptors originated from a man between 18 and 35 years old in good health and CMV-seropositive.

The chain uses TRBV4-2 and TRBJ1-2; TRBD1 matches 7 bases. The trim removed 0 bases at V and 4 bases at J, leaving 5 bases unmatched. The CDR3 loop spans 15 amino acids. From germline, CDR1 is LGHNA and CDR2 YNFKEQ. For the CDR3, the DNA is TGTGCCAGCAGCCAAGAGCGGGGACAGAGCTATGGCTACACCTTC. Its translation: CASSQERGQSYGYTF.

CDR3 protein: CASSLSTDTQYF. The CDR3 DNA sequence: TGTGCCAGCAGCTTATCAACAGATACGCAGTATTTT. The chain joins TRBV5-4 to TRBJ2-3; D gene ambiguous. CDR3 length: 12 residues. CDR1 and CDR2 from the germline V gene are SGHNT and YYREEE (reference sequence). Deletions cut 2 bases from V and 3 bases from J, with 4 bases between.

This clone was seen a handful of times. The chain links TRBV5-6 to TRBJ2-3, with D perhaps TRBD1 (6 bases). Germline-derived CDR1 and CDR2 are SGHDT and YYEEEE. The CDR3 has 14 residues. V was clipped by 4 bases and J by 7 bases, with 16 bases between them. CDR3 sequence reads: CASSREDSPYTQYF. For the CDR3, the DNA is TGTGCCAGCAGCAGAGAGGACAGTCCCTATACGCAGTATTTT.

This clone was counted between two and nine times. V is TRBV28 and J is TRBJ1-1, with D perhaps matching TRBD1 (5 bases). CDR1 and CDR2 (germline): MDHEN, SYDVKM. V lost 5 bases, J lost 11 bases, and 27 bases lay in between. The CDR3 sequence is 16 residues long. CDR3 amino acids: CASSPRGGQPSLNAFF. CDR3 coding DNA: TGTGCCAGCAGTCCCCGGGGGGGTCAGCCCTCACTGAACGCTTTCTTT.

The rearrangement uses TRBV13 and TRBJ2-5; D unresolved. Deletions cut 2 bases from V and 5 bases from J, with 9 bases between. This CDR3 contains 13 residues. CDR1 and CDR2 from the germline V gene are PRHDT and FYEKMQ (reference sequence). CDR3 bases: TGTGCCAGCAGCTTATTCCCACTCGAGACCCAGTACTTC. This encodes CASSLFPLETQYF.

The gene calls are TRBV7-2 and TRBJ2-1, with D maybe TRBD2 (5 bases). V was clipped by 1 base and J by 9 bases, with 19 bases between them. The CDR3 runs 16 residues. Germline values: CDR1 SGHTA, CDR2 FQGNSA. The CDR3 sequence is CASSLDLGTRIGEQFF. The DNA for the CDR3 is TGTGCCAGCAGCTTAGACCTAGGAACTAGGATTGGTGAGCAGTTCTTC.

This clone has more than one count but fewer than ten. Written as DNA, the CDR3 is TGCGCCAGCAGCCAAGGCGGGGCGGTTTTTGCAACTAATGAAAAACTGTTTTTT. Amino acid sequence: CASSQGGAVFATNEKLFF. V is TRBV4-1 and J is TRBJ1-4; D is perhaps TRBD1 (5 bases). CDR1 is MGHRA and CDR2 is YSYEKL in the germline V gene. The CDR3 runs 18 residues. Trimming stripped 1 base from V and 0 bases from J, with 15 bases between.

This clone was seen only a few times. V gene TRBV6-6 combines with J gene TRBJ1-4; TRBD1 matches 7 bases. The germline CDR1 and CDR2 sequences are MNHNY and SVGAGI (reference sequence). V shed 5 bases, J shed 10 bases, and the junction held 7 bases outside the gene matches. This CDR3 has 13 amino acids. CDR3 region: CASSPRDSPKLFF. The CDR3 DNA reads TGTGCCAGCAGTCCCCGGGACAGCCCAAAACTGTTTTTT.

This rearrangement joins TRBV15 to TRBJ1-5; 8 nucleotides line up with TRBD1. V dropped 5 bases and J dropped 5; count of bases not matched to a gene: 2. CDR1 is LNHNV, CDR2 YYDKDF, per germline (reference sequence). The CDR3 contains 13 residues. The CDR3 bases are TGTGCCACCAGCTACAGGGGGGATCAGCCCCAGCATTTT. It is translated as CATSYRGDQPQHF.

The chain links TRBV18 to TRBJ2-1, with a tentative D call TRBD2 (5 bases). This CDR3 has 16 residues. CDR1 and CDR2 (germline): KGHSH, LQKENI. V was pared by 6 bases and J by 2 bases, with 17 bases between. CDR3 loop: CASSPSTSRAYNEQFF. The CDR3, as DNA: TGTGCCAGCTCCCCTAGCACATCACGAGCCTACAATGAGCAGTTCTTC.